These 15 T cell receptor beta chains share one sample of origin, sequenced in a study of T cells in women clearing cervical HPV infection. Data came from immunoSEQ multiplex PCR; TCRdb stores just in-frame clones and leaves some out. The repertoire table contains fewer than 50,000 clones. Sequences were obtained from blood buffy coat. All receptors derive from a woman aged 18 to 75 with a cervical HPV16 infection that either progressed to CIN3+ or cleared (not recorded which).

In the case of this clone: The CDR3 end is not reached by the read, which stops 3 residues before it; the germline J gene fills it in. This chain joins TRBV7-3 and TRBJ2-3; no clear D gene. The CDR3 consists of 14 residues. The germline V and J ends were trimmed by 1 base and 4 bases, with 9 bases remaining between them. Germline assignment: CDR1 SGHTA and CDR2 FQGTGA. The chain's CDR3 is CASSLSVFSDTQYF. Partial CDR3 DNA: TGTGCCAGCAGCTTAAGTGTGTTCTCAGATACG.

About this clone: The read terminates 3 residues before the CDR3 end, so the remaining end is supplied by the germline J gene. The rearrangement links TRBV19 to TRBJ2-1; a weak D match, TRBD1 (5 bases). The CDR3 is 17 amino acids. The germline V gene has CDR1 LNHDA and CDR2 SQIVND (reference sequence). Between the trimmed V and J ends, which lost 3 bases and 2 bases, there was a span of 17 bases. The part of the CDR3 DNA that was read is TGTGCCAGTAGTATTAACCCCCTCAGGGCTCCCTACAATGAG. Its protein is CASSINPLRAPYNE. The CDR3 in full is CASSINPLRAPYNEQFF.

Note on this clone: The read falls 3 residues short of the CDR3 end, and the missing part is taken from the germline J gene. The chain couples TRBV10-3 to TRBJ1-2; a weak D match, TRBD1 (6 bases). Germline CDR1 and CDR2: ENHRY and SYGVKD. V shed 6 bases and J shed 2 bases, with 13 bases lying between them. The CDR3 spans 14 residues. The CDR3 is CAIRGPDSNYGYTF. CDR3 bases read: TGTGCCATCAGAGGCCCGGACAGCAACTATGGC.

As regards this clone: The CDR3 end falls 3 residues outside the read, so it is completed with the germline J gene. This chain uses TRBV7-9 with TRBJ1-5; 7 bases align to TRBD1. This CDR3 is 14 amino acids long. Germline V lookup: CDR1 SEHNR, CDR2 FQNEAQ (reference sequence). Unmatched junction bases numbered 5, after V lost 4 bases and J lost 5 bases. CDR3 amino acids: CASSSQGQYQPQHF. The DNA read from the CDR3 is TGTGCCAGCAGCTCACAGGGGCAGTATCAGCCC. Based on the CDR3 plus reference TRBV7-9 and TRBJ1-5, the full variable domain is DTGVSQNPRHKITKRGQNVTFRCDPISEHNRLYWYRQTLGQGPEFLTYFQNEAQLEKSRLLSDRFSAERPKGSFSTLEIQRTEQGDSAMYLCASSSQGQYQPQHFGDGTRLSIL.

In regard to this clone: From the germline J gene comes the end of the CDR3, since the read stops 3 residues before it. This chain links TRBV7-8 with TRBJ1-2; perhaps TRBD1 as D (5 bases). The CDR3 is 13 amino acids. CDR1 and CDR2 (germline): SGHVS, FQNEAQ. The CDR3 spells CASSLARTRGYTF. CDR3 bases read: TGTGCCAGCAGCTTAGCTCGGACAAGAGGG. The variable domain in full, with the rest retrieved from reference TRBV7-8 and TRBJ1-2, is GAGVSQSPRYKVAKRGQDVALRCDPISGHVSLFWYQQALGQGPEFLTYFQNEAQLDKSGLPSDRFFAERPEGSVSTLKIQRTQQEDSAVYLCASSLARTRGYTFGSGTRLTVV.

About this clone: The sequenced fragment ends 3 residues before the CDR3 boundary, so the rest is inferred from the germline J gene. V gene TRBV2 combines with J gene TRBJ2-4; D is uncertain. The CDR3 runs 18 residues. Trimming took off 1 base at V and 3 bases at J, with 19 bases between the two ends. From germline, CDR1 is SNHLY and CDR2 FYNNEI. CDR3 sequence reads: CASSEEWAHGLGKNIQYF. CDR3 DNA, as far as it was read: TGTGCCAGCAGTGAAGAGTGGGCACATGGGCTTGGCAAAAACATT.

A word on this clone: The read ends 3 residues early relative to the CDR3; the germline J gene fills the gap. The chain employs TRBV6-1 and TRBJ1-2; D is undetermined. Per the germline V gene, CDR1 is MNHNS and CDR2 is SASEGT. CDR3 length: 15 residues. CDR3 bases read: TGTGCCAGCAGTGAAGGACTAGCGGGAGCAGATACC. This codes for CASSEGLAGADT. The whole CDR3 protein is CASSEGLAGADTYTF.

In the case of this clone: The DNA ends 3 residues before the CDR3 does, and the rest of the CDR3 is filled in from the germline J gene. The chain employs TRBV10-3 and TRBJ1-2; no reliable D call. Germline loops: CDR1 ENHRY, CDR2 SYGVKD. Between the trimmed V and J ends, which lost 0 bases and 2 bases, there was a span of 7 bases. This CDR3 spans 14 amino acids. CDR3 loop: CAISESPGNYGYTF. The part of the CDR3 DNA that was read is TGTGCCATCAGTGAGTCTCCGGGGAACTATGGC.

In regard to this clone: The sequenced fragment ends 3 residues before the CDR3 boundary, so the rest is inferred from the germline J gene. J is TRBJ2-6 and V is TRBV2; D is possibly TRBD2 (5 bases). The V and J ends lost 8 bases and 1 base respectively, with 12 bases between them. CDR1 and CDR2 (germline): SNHLY, FYNNEI. This CDR3 has 15 amino acids. The CDR3 protein is CASSLTGSGANVLTF. CDR3 bases read: TGTGCCAGCTCCTTGACGGGGTCTGGGGCCAACGTC.

As regards this clone: The DNA ends 3 residues before the CDR3 does, and the rest of the CDR3 is filled in from the germline J gene. The V and J genes are TRBV7-3 and TRBJ1-5; a possible D gene is TRBD1 (6 bases). The CDR3 has 15 amino acids. Trimming pared 5 bases from V and 4 bases from J, leaving 15 bases between. The germline V gene has CDR1 SGHTA and CDR2 FQGTGA. CDR3 residues: CASSPRQGPNQPQHF. Incomplete CDR3 DNA: TGTGCCAGCAGCCCCCGTCAGGGGCCGAATCAGCCC.

Remarks on this clone: The read ends 3 residues shy of where the CDR3 ends; the end is completed using the germline J gene. This chain connects TRBV5-6 to TRBJ2-3; tentatively, D is TRBD1 or TRBD2 (7 bases each). Germline V gene lookup returns CDR1 SGHDT and CDR2 YYEEEE. The CDR3 has 14 amino acids. CDR3 region: CASSPQGRGETQYF. CDR3 bases read: TGTGCCAGCAGCCCACAGGGGAGGGGAGAGACG.

Concerning this clone: The sequenced fragment ends 3 residues before the CDR3 boundary, so the rest is inferred from the germline J gene. The rearrangement joins TRBV20-1 to TRBJ1-2, with TRBD1 matching 12 bases. CDR3 length equals 11 residues. Germline CDR1 DFQATT, CDR2 SNEGSKA (reference sequence). The CDR3 loop is CSAGTGGGYTF. The part of the CDR3 DNA that was read is TGCAGTGCCGGGACAGGGGGCGGC.

On this clone itself: The read terminates 3 residues before the CDR3 end, so the remaining end is supplied by the germline J gene. Other DNA sequences from this sample encode an identical CDR3 as well. The genes are TRBV5-5 and TRBJ1-2; D is perhaps TRBD1 (6 bases). The germline V gene encodes CDR1 SGHKS and CDR2 YYEKEE (reference sequence). CDR3 length equals 14 residues. The CDR3 loop is CASDPSRGQSGYTF. The part of the CDR3 DNA that was read is TGTGCCAGCGACCCTTCCAGGGGACAATCTGGG.

CDR3: CASSLGDRYYEQYF. CDR3 DNA (partial): TGTGCCAGCAGTTTAGGGGACAGGTACTACGAG. The chain joins TRBV28 to TRBJ2-7; 8 positions agree with TRBD1. Read data end 3 residues before the CDR3 end; the end is taken from the germline J gene. CDR3 size: 14 residues. Germline V gene lookup returns CDR1 MDHEN and CDR2 SYDVKM. V lost 2 bases, J lost 3 bases, and 3 bases stayed unmatched.

A word on this clone: The observed sequence ends 3 residues before the CDR3 terminus, with the missing tail filled in from the germline J gene. The V call is TRBV28, the J call TRBJ1-4; 7 positions match TRBD1. Per the germline V gene, CDR1 is MDHEN and CDR2 is SYDVKM. Unmatched junction bases numbered 1, after V lost 6 bases and J lost 6 bases. The CDR3 has 12 amino acids. CDR3 DNA, as far as it was read: TGTGCCAGCAGGACAGGGTATGAAAAA. It specifies CASRTGYEK. The full CDR3 reads CASRTGYEKLFF.